The T cell receptor (beta chain) under discussion was sequenced for a study of T cell clonotyping in hematopoietic cell transplantation. Study summary: Recipients' pretransplant samples followed cytoreduction. General study results and limits: Few recipient clonotypes overlapped donors; over 97% were de novo at given depth. Without cell sorting, CD4 versus CD8 contributions remain unresolved.

Time point specified: recipient sample about 28 days before transplant, after cytoreduction. The CDR3 loop spans 12 amino acids. Germline V gives CDR1 SEHNR, CDR2 FQNEAQ (reference sequence). Trimming took off 1 base at V and 7 bases at J, with 7 bases between the two ends. Profiled with immunoSEQ multiplex PCR; TCRdb holds only in-frame clones, not every one. The profile shows about 41,000 clones, roughly 85% of them singletons. In regard to this clone: Its target is not known.

The sequences come from peripheral blood mononuclear cells, collected before stem cell transplant. This clonotype originated in a man aged 55 to 70 with acute myeloid leukemia. Some clones in this sample may be carry-over from other donors' samples. The J gene is TRBJ1-1, the V gene TRBV7-9, with a possible D match to TRBD1 (5 bases). Here the CDR3 DNA reads TGTGCCAGCAGCTTAGGGGACGGTGAAGCTTTCTTT. Protein: CASSLGDGEAFF.